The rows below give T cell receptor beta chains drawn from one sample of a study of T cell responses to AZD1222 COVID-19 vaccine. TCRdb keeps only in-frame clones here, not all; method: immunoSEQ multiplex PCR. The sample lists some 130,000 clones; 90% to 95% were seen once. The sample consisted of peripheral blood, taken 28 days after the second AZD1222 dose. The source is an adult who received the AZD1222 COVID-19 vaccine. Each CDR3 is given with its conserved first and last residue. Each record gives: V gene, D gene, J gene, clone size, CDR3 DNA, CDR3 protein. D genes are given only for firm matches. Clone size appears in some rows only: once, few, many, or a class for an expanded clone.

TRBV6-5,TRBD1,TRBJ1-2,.,TGTGCCAGCGGACAGGGAACCCTATATGGCTACACCTTC,CASGQGTLYGYTF
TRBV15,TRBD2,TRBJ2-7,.,TGTGCCACCAGCAGAGAAAAGGGAGGGGACGAGCAGTACTTC,CATSREKGGDEQYF
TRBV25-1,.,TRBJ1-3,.,TGTGCCAGCACAAAACGGGGCTCTGGAAACACCATATATTTT,CASTKRGSGNTIYF
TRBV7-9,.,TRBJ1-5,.,TGTGCCAGCAGCTTTGGAGATCAGCCCCAGCATTTT,CASSFGDQPQHF
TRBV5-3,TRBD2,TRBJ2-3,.,TGTGCCAGAAGCTCGGACCGTAGCGGGGGGGTAGATACGCAGTATTTT,CARSSDRSGGVDTQYF
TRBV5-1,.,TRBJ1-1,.,TGCGCCAGCAGCTTTGACAGAAATGAAGCTTTCTTT,CASSFDRNEAFF
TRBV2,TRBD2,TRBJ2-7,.,TGTGCCAGCCTACCGGGGGGTCTATACGAGCAGTACTTC,CASLPGGLYEQYF
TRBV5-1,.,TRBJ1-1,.,TGCGCCAGCAGCTGGCAGGATAGTACGGAAGCTTTCTTT,CASSWQDSTEAFF
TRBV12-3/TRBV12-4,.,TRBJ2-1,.,TGTGCCAGCAGCCCTTTCAATGAGCAGTTCTTC,CASSPFNEQFF
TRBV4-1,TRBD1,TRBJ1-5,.,TGCGCCAGCAGCCAAGTCCGGCTCGGGGTGGCAGGGGGCCCCTTCACCAATCAGCCCCAGCATTTT,CASSQVRLGVAGGPFTNQPQHF
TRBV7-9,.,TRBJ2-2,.,TGTGCCAGCAGTTACGGGGAGCTGTTTTTT,CASSYGELFF
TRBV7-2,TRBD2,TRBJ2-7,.,TGTGCCAGCAGCTTAACGGGGGGGAGATACGAGCAGTACTTC,CASSLTGGRYEQYF
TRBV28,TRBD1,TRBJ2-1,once,TGTGCCAGCAGTTCCCAGGGACAGGGGGGAGGGAATGAGCAGTTCTTC,CASSSQGQGGGNEQFF
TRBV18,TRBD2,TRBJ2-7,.,TGTGCCAGCTCACCACCGTCCGGCGGGGGTTACTACGAGCAGTACTTC,CASSPPSGGGYYEQYF
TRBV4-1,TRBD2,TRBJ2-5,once,TGCGCCAGCAGCCCCATCCAGCTAGCGGGGGGCCAAGAGACCCAGTACTTC,CASSPIQLAGGQETQYF
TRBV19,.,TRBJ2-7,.,TGTGCCAGTAGTATACCCGGGACACCCCCCTACGAGCAGTACTTC,CASSIPGTPPYEQYF
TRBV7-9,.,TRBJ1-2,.,TGTGCCAGCAGCCCGGGGCAACCCCCAGGCTACACCTTC,CASSPGQPPGYTF
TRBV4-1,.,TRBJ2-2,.,TGCGCCAGCGAGGGGGGCACCGGGGAGCTGTTTTTT,CASEGGTGELFF
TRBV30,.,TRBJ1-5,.,TGTGCCTGGAGTGTATTTGGCAATCAGCCCCAGCATTTT,CAWSVFGNQPQHF
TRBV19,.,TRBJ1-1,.,TGTGCCAGCCGTCGGGCAGGGGCTACTGAAGCTTTCTTT,CASRRAGATEAFF
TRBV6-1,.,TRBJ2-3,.,TGTGCCAGCAGTGTCGCACAGGCGTCAATTTTGGATACGCAGTATTTT,CASSVAQASILDTQYF
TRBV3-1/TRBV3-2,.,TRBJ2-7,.,TGTGCCAGCAGCCATTCGGACAGAGTCTCCTACGAGCAGTACTTC,CASSHSDRVSYEQYF
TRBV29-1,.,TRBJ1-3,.,TGCAGCGTTCAGTCACCCCGAGGGGTTGGAAACACCATATATTTT,CSVQSPRGVGNTIYF
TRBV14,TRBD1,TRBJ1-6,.,TGTGCCAGCAGCCAAGTTGGGACAGGGTCGGTGAGATCCCTCCACTTT,CASSQVGTGSVRSLHF
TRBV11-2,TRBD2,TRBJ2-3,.,TGTGCCAGCAGCTTAAACCCTAGCGGTAGCACAGATACGCAGTATTTT,CASSLNPSGSTDTQYF
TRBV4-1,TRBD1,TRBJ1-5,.,TGCGCCAGCAGCCAAGAACCAGGGGGAGGCCAGCCCCAGCATTTT,CASSQEPGGGQPQHF
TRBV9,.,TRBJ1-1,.,TGTGCCAGCAGCGTAGCGTTTCCGGTGACCGCGAACACTGAAGCTTTCTTT,CASSVAFPVTANTEAFF
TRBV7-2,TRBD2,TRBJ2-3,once,TGTGCCAGCAGCCCAAGGACTAGCGGGGGCCCTGTGGGTACGCAGTATTTT,CASSPRTSGGPVGTQYF
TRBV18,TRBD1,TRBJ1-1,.,TGTGCCAGCTCACCGGACAGGGGAACTGAAGCTTTCTTT,CASSPDRGTEAFF
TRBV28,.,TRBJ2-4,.,TGTGCCAGCAGTTCACAGGGATTTCGAAACATTCAGTACTTC,CASSSQGFRNIQYF
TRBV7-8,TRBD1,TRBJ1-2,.,TGTGCCAGCAGCTTGGGACAGGGCCGAGAGGGCTACACCTTC,CASSLGQGREGYTF
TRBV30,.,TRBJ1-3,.,TGTGCCTGGAGTGTTGGCCGAGTCCGATCTGGAAACACCATATATTTT,CAWSVGRVRSGNTIYF
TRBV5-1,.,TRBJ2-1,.,TGCGCCAGCAGCTTGTCGGGCGGGGTCAGCAATGAGCAGTTCTTC,CASSLSGGVSNEQFF
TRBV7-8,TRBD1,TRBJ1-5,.,TGTGCCAGCAGCCATTATCCAGACAGGGGTGCCAATCAGCCCCAGCATTTT,CASSHYPDRGANQPQHF
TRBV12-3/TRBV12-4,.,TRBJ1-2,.,TGTGCCAGCAGGTTGTCGGGCGTATGGGGCTACACCTTC,CASRLSGVWGYTF
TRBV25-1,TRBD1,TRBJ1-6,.,TGTGCCAGCAGCCCTGGGGACAGAGATTCACCCCTCCACTTT,CASSPGDRDSPLHF
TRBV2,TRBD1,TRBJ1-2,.,TGTGCCAGCAGTGAAATAGGGGGCATAGCAGGCTATGGCTACACCTTC,CASSEIGGIAGYGYTF
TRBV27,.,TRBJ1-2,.,TGTGCCAGCAGTTTTTCTCGTGGCGATTACAACTATGGCTACACCTTC,CASSFSRGDYNYGYTF
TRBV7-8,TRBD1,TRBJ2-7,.,TGTGCCAGCAGCTTAGGGGTAGGACAGGGCCACGAGCAGTACTTC,CASSLGVGQGHEQYF
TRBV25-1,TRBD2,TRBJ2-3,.,TGTGCCAGCAGTGAATCTACGGGGGGGGATACGCAGTATTTT,CASSESTGGDTQYF